What follows describes a single T cell receptor beta chain. Its antigen is currently unknown. The record originates from a study of cytomegalovirus exposure and HLA in healthy donors. Study outcomes and limitations: More than 150 TCR beta chains were listed as cytomegalovirus-associated.

Profiling relied on immunoSEQ multiplex PCR, and the TCRdb table lists in-frame clones only, not all of them. Of more than 120,000 clones listed, around nine tenths are singletons. This CDR3 comprises 16 residues. Germline V gene sequence: CDR1 MNHNY, CDR2 SVGAGI (reference sequence). With V trimmed by 6 bases and J by 5 bases, 10 bases remained unmatched. The chain uses TRBV6-6 and TRBJ1-2; TRBD1 agrees at 12 bases. The clonotype originates from a man between 18 and 35 years old in good health and CMV-seropositive. The sequencing input was PBMCs. CDR3 sequence reads: CASSLAGTGGAYGYTF. In DNA, the CDR3 is TGTGCCAGCAGCCTAGCTGGGACAGGGGGCGCGTATGGCTACACCTTC.